The source of this T cell receptor (beta chain) is a study of blood T cell repertoires in COVID-19. Looking at the study overall: Samples taken during acute and convalescent COVID-19 were collected in the United States, Italy and Spain.

The CDR3 has 14 residues. The V and J ends lost 4 bases and 6 bases, in that order; junction bases with no gene match: 7. Germline CDR1 is KGHDR and CDR2 is SFDVKD. Study processing details: From reference gene primer amplification, estimates of nucleated cell counts were derived. The method was immunoSEQ multiplex PCR; TCRdb's version includes in-frame clones alone and lacks a portion of them. V and J calls and clone size are those listed in that table; D and trimming were worked out from the DNA. Here the sample spans approximately 220,000 clones, about 80% being singletons. Grouping used clinical history reported by participants in a survey and questionnaire. Exposed volunteers were people who met a COVID-19 case within 2 weeks before study entry.

The chain recombines TRBV24-1 with TRBJ1-1, with 7 bases lining up with TRBD1. This clonotype was obtained from a woman in her 50s who had been exposed to COVID-19. The source material was PBMCs or T cells enriched from blood (not recorded which). CDR3: CATSDRQGGAEAFF. For the CDR3, the DNA is TGTGCCACCAGTGACAGACAGGGTGGCGCTGAAGCTTTCTTT.